This T cell receptor (beta chain) was captured in a study of blood T cell repertoires in COVID-19. Study summary: PBMCs, B-cell-depleted T cells, or T cells were the source of the cDNA or gDNA that made up the material.

Those who participated ranged in age from about 18 to 89 years and resided in about 24 US areas. Participant-given clinical history determined each cohort assignment. Trimming removed 3 bases at V and 7 bases at J, with 6 bases between. The V gene's germline CDR1 is LNHNV and CDR2 YYDKDF (reference sequence). This CDR3 contains 11 residues. Per the authors' pipeline: Reference gene primer amplification gave estimated nucleated cell counts. The method was immunoSEQ multiplex PCR; TCRdb's version includes in-frame clones alone and lacks a portion of them. Clone size and V and J calls were adopted from that table, with D and trimming inferred from the DNA. The sample lists around 250,000 clones, about 89% occurring once.

This TCR was sampled from a human donor in a cohort exposed to, infected with or recovered from COVID-19 (not recorded which). The donor label of this sample is uncertain. Specimen: PBMCs or T cells enriched from blood (not recorded which). The rearrangement uses TRBV15 and TRBJ1-1; D perhaps matches TRBD1 (6 bases). The CDR3 loop is CATSRTGEAFF. The CDR3 region has the DNA TGTGCCACCAGCAGGACAGGTGAAGCTTTCTTT.